This is a list of T cell receptor beta chains from one sample in a study of beta chain features in type 1 diabetes. Clones were sequenced by immunoSEQ multiplex PCR, and TCRdb holds only the in-frame ones, with some missing. The profile shows 300,000 to 350,000 clones, approximately 9.9% of them singletons. Sequencing was carried out using central memory CD4+ T cells from blood. These receptors were taken from a man aged 30-40 years with type 1 diabetes. Both conserved end residues are part of each CDR3. The order of the fields is V gene, clone size, J gene, D gene, CDR3 protein, CDR3 DNA. A D gene is named only where the DNA matches it firmly. Expanded clones are given a class, and other clones once, few, many or no size at all.

V: TRBV4-1; size: few; J: TRBJ2-5; D: NA; CDR3: CASSQEWGKETQYF; DNA: TGCGCCAGCAGCCAAGAGTGGGGGAAGGAGACCCAGTACTTC
V: TRBV5-6; size: few; J: TRBJ1-2; D: NA; CDR3: CASSPDRTFALNYGYTF; DNA: TGTGCCAGCAGCCCAGACAGAACCTTCGCCCTTAACTATGGCTACACCTTC
V: TRBV14; size: NA; J: TRBJ2-3; D: NA; CDR3: CASSQDPRGRSTDTQYF; DNA: TGTGCCAGCAGCCAAGATCCTCGAGGCAGAAGCACAGATACGCAGTATTTT
V: TRBV9; size: few; J: TRBJ2-7; D: NA; CDR3: CASSVGPGPGYEQYF; DNA: TGTGCCAGCAGCGTAGGTCCAGGGCCAGGGTACGAGCAGTACTTC
V: TRBV10-3; size: NA; J: TRBJ2-3; D: TRBD1; CDR3: CAIRSTLQGTSTDTQYF; DNA: TGTGCCATCAGATCGACCCTACAGGGGACCAGCACAGATACGCAGTATTTT
V: TRBV7-7; size: NA; J: TRBJ2-5; D: NA; CDR3: CASSLGGADTETQYF; DNA: TGTGCTAGCAGCTTAGGGGGGGCAGATACAGAGACCCAGTACTTC
V: TRBV5-1; size: NA; J: TRBJ1-2; D: NA; CDR3: CASSLDRYAYTF; DNA: TGCGCCAGCAGCTTGGATAGGTATGCCTACACCTTC
V: TRBV28; size: NA; J: TRBJ2-3; D: NA; CDR3: CASSLSGTGTDTQYF; DNA: TGTGCCAGCAGTTTATCCGGCACAGGCACAGATACGCAGTATTTT
V: TRBV6-1; size: few; J: TRBJ1-2; D: NA; CDR3: CASSEGTSITSYGYTF; DNA: TGTGCCAGCAGTGAAGGCACCAGCATAACCTCCTATGGCTACACCTTC
V: TRBV2; size: few; J: TRBJ1-1; D: TRBD1; CDR3: CASSAGQGKNSATEAFF; DNA: TGTGCCAGCAGTGCGGGACAGGGAAAAAACTCGGCCACTGAAGCTTTCTTT
V: TRBV27; size: NA; J: TRBJ1-2; D: TRBD1; CDR3: CASSPRTGGGYGYTF; DNA: TGTGCCAGCAGTCCCCGGACAGGGGGCGGCTATGGCTACACCTTC
V: TRBV12-2; size: NA; J: TRBJ2-7; D: NA; CDR3: CASRLGPRGSGGYEQYF; DNA: TGTGCAAGTCGCTTAGGACCCAGGGGTAGCGGGGGTTACGAGCAGTACTTC
V: TRBV5-6; size: few; J: TRBJ2-1; D: NA; CDR3: CASSSRAEQFF; DNA: TGTGCCAGCAGCTCGCGGGCTGAGCAGTTCTTC
V: TRBV6-5; size: NA; J: TRBJ1-4; D: TRBD1; CDR3: CASSRRTGGGEKLFF; DNA: TGTGCCAGCAGTAGACGGACAGGGGGAGGTGAAAAACTGTTTTTT
V: TRBV18; size: few; J: TRBJ2-5; D: TRBD2; CDR3: CASSPVGGAEETQYF; DNA: TGTGCCAGCTCACCAGTCGGGGGGGCCGAAGAGACCCAGTACTTC
V: TRBV25-1; size: NA; J: TRBJ2-3; D: NA; CDR3: CASSEFGKGTDTQYF; DNA: TGTGCCAGCAGTGAATTCGGAAAGGGCACAGATACGCAGTATTTT
V: TRBV11-2; size: few; J: TRBJ2-1; D: NA; CDR3: CASSLEVQSSYNEQFF; DNA: TGTGCCAGCAGCTTAGAAGTACAGAGCTCCTACAATGAGCAGTTCTTC
V: TRBV9; size: many; J: TRBJ2-3; D: NA; CDR3: CASSGTGRVSSTDTQYF; DNA: TGTGCCAGCAGCGGCACAGGGCGGGTCTCTAGCACAGATACGCAGTATTTT
V: TRBV7-2; size: NA; J: TRBJ2-3; D: TRBD2; CDR3: CASSLLAGGSDTQYF; DNA: TGTGCCAGCAGCCTTCTAGCGGGGGGGTCAGATACGCAGTATTTT
V: TRBV9; size: few; J: TRBJ1-6; D: TRBD1; CDR3: CASSVGPSPGTGVSPLHF; DNA: TGTGCCAGCAGCGTAGGACCCTCTCCCGGGACAGGGGTATCACCCCTCCACTTT
V: TRBV6-5; size: few; J: TRBJ2-5; D: NA; CDR3: CASTRSIQFQETQYF; DNA: TGTGCCAGCACCCGAAGTATCCAATTTCAAGAGACCCAGTACTTC
V: TRBV7-9; size: NA; J: TRBJ1-2; D: NA; CDR3: CASTEAGSGYTF; DNA: TGTGCCAGCACCGAAGCGGGGAGTGGCTACACCTTC
V: TRBV7-7; size: few; J: TRBJ2-1; D: TRBD2; CDR3: CASSLGLAGVNEQFF; DNA: TGTGCTAGCAGTCTGGGACTAGCGGGGGTCAATGAGCAGTTCTTC
V: TRBV11-2; size: NA; J: TRBJ2-3; D: TRBD2; CDR3: CASSLQGTSGNPHTQYF; DNA: TGTGCCAGCAGCTTACAAGGGACTAGCGGGAACCCGCACACGCAGTATTTT
V: TRBV28; size: few; J: TRBJ2-3; D: TRBD2; CDR3: CASSGWRGAPDTQYF; DNA: TGTGCCAGCAGTGGGTGGCGGGGGGCGCCAGATACGCAGTATTTT
V: TRBV19; size: few; J: TRBJ2-3; D: TRBD1; CDR3: CASRKAGGRGTDTQYF; DNA: TGTGCCAGTAGGAAGGCAGGGGGCCGGGGCACAGATACGCAGTATTTT
V: TRBV30; size: NA; J: TRBJ1-6; D: NA; CDR3: CAWRRGGNSPLHF; DNA: TGTGCCTGGAGGAGGGGTGGCAATTCACCCCTCCACTTT
V: TRBV5-1; size: few; J: TRBJ1-2; D: NA; CDR3: CASSPDRHGYTF; DNA: TGCGCCAGCAGCCCGGACAGACATGGCTACACCTTC
V: TRBV9; size: NA; J: TRBJ1-5; D: NA; CDR3: CASSVGSQSNQPQHF; DNA: TGTGCCAGCAGCGTAGGTTCTCAGAGCAATCAGCCCCAGCATTTT
V: TRBV27; size: NA; J: TRBJ2-2; D: NA; CDR3: CASSSHNTGELFF; DNA: TGTGCCAGCAGTTCGCACAACACCGGGGAGCTGTTTTTT
V: TRBV10-3; size: NA; J: TRBJ2-5; D: NA; CDR3: CAISESRETQYF; DNA: TGTGCCATCAGTGAGTCTCGAGAGACCCAGTACTTC
V: TRBV5-1; size: few; J: TRBJ2-7; D: TRBD1; CDR3: CASSSGQGAHEQYF; DNA: TGCGCCAGCAGCTCGGGACAGGGGGCCCACGAGCAGTACTTC
V: TRBV5-1; size: NA; J: TRBJ2-1; D: TRBD2; CDR3: CASSVSGGYGEQFF; DNA: TGCGCCAGCAGCGTTAGCGGGGGTTACGGTGAGCAGTTCTTC
V: TRBV7-9; size: few; J: TRBJ2-3; D: NA; CDR3: CASSKGSTPTDTQYF; DNA: TGTGCCAGCAGCAAGGGCTCTACCCCCACAGATACGCAGTATTTT
V: TRBV29-1; size: few; J: TRBJ2-5; D: NA; CDR3: CSVEDRRAQYF; DNA: TGCAGCGTTGAAGATCGGCGGGCCCAGTACTTC
V: TRBV7-9; size: NA; J: TRBJ2-7; D: NA; CDR3: CASSLGRYEQYF; DNA: TGTGCCAGCAGCTTGGGCCGCTACGAGCAGTACTTC
V: TRBV5-1; size: NA; J: TRBJ2-5; D: TRBD2; CDR3: CASSLASGQETQYF; DNA: TGCGCCAGCAGCTTGGCTAGCGGCCAAGAGACCCAGTACTTC
V: TRBV19; size: few; J: TRBJ1-5; D: TRBD1; CDR3: CASSSWTGSSNQPQHF; DNA: TGTGCCAGTAGTTCCTGGACAGGGTCCAGCAATCAGCCCCAGCATTTT
V: TRBV5-4; size: NA; J: TRBJ2-1; D: TRBD1; CDR3: CASSSGGTGANNEQFF; DNA: TGTGCCAGCAGCTCCGGAGGTACAGGGGCGAACAATGAGCAGTTCTTC
V: TRBV4-1; size: NA; J: TRBJ2-7; D: NA; CDR3: CASSQDEAGLSYEQYF; DNA: TGCGCCAGCAGCCAAGATGAGGCGGGGCTCTCCTACGAGCAGTACTTC